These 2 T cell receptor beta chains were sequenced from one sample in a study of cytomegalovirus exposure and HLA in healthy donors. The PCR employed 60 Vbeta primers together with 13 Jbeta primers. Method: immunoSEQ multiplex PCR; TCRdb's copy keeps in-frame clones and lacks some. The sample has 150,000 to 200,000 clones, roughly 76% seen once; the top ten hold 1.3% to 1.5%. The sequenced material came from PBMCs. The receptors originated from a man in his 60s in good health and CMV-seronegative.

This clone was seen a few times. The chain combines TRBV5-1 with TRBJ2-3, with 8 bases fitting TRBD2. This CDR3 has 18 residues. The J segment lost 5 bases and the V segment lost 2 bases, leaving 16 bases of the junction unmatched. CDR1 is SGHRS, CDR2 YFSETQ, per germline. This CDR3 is CASSFRDVRTSRGDTQYF. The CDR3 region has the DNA TGCGCCAGCAGCTTCCGGGACGTCAGGACTAGCCGGGGAGATACGCAGTATTTT.

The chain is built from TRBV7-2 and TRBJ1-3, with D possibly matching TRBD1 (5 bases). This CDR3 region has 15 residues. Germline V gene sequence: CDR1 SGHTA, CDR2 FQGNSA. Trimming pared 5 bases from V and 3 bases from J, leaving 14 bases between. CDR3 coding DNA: TGTGCCAGCAGCGGAGGAGGGGCGGTTGGAAACACCATATATTTT. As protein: CASSGGGAVGNTIYF.